Listed below are T cell receptor beta chains from one sample, sequenced in a study of CD8 T cells in ankylosing spondylitis. TCRdb re-called the 5' RACE reads through MiXCR, storing one row per CDR3 protein. The data show 250,000 or so distinct CDR3 sequences, with approximately 11% seen just once and less than 8% held by the top ten. The specimen sequenced was blood, either unsorted or a sorted T cell fraction (not recorded which). These receptors all stem from a male donor with ankylosing spondylitis or in good health (not recorded which). The conserved cysteine and the conserved F or W are not part of the CDR3 here. The D gene is left open where the match is weak.

j_call,d_call,v_call,cdr3_aa
TRBJ2-7,TRBD1,TRBV5-6,ASSQGAQIYEQY
TRBJ1-6,-,TRBV5-4,ASSNRDINSPLH
TRBJ2-7,-,TRBV28,ASSLTSPGEQY
TRBJ2-1,-,TRBV5-1,ASSLKSSYEQF
TRBJ2-7,-,TRBV5-1,ASSPGEESPYEQY
TRBJ2-1,TRBD1,TRBV30,AWSLRDREGNEQF
TRBJ1-2,-,TRBV3-1,ASSRNTAGYGYT
TRBJ2-2,TRBD2,TRBV20-1,SARENGRGRGELF
TRBJ1-1,-,TRBV20-1,SARVGRDSSEAF
TRBJ2-2,TRBD2,TRBV11-1,ASSPVPGTSTSAGELF
TRBJ1-5,TRBD1,TRBV20-1,SARHPGTARGSNQPQH
TRBJ2-6,-,TRBV29-1,SVLQGSGATVLT
TRBJ2-1,-,TRBV5-1,ASSNGGGTGNEQF
TRBJ2-3,-,TRBV5-5,ASSFSSNTQY
TRBJ1-4,-,TRBV20-1,SARARRANEKLF
TRBJ2-2,-,TRBV28,ASSPQVSGELF
TRBJ2-3,-,TRBV3-1,ASSQPAQY
TRBJ1-1,-,TRBV20-1,SASAGEVTEAF
TRBJ1-6,TRBD1,TRBV2,ASRLRTGDSPLH
TRBJ2-1,TRBD2,TRBV9,ASRGLGDNEQF
TRBJ2-7,-,TRBV28,ASSQPPAEAYEQY
TRBJ2-7,TRBD2,TRBV19,ASSDFGTSGSEQY
TRBJ1-2,-,TRBV10-3,AISESGTPNYGYT
TRBJ2-5,-,TRBV7-2,ASSRPGYQETQY
TRBJ2-3,TRBD2,TRBV6-1,ASGTSGGTDTQY
TRBJ2-3,TRBD1,TRBV20-1,SAKGTGVDTQY
TRBJ2-1,TRBD2,TRBV12-3/TRBV12-4,ASSTGLAAYNEQF
TRBJ2-3,-,TRBV6-1,ASSEFRAVNTDTQY
TRBJ2-2,-,TRBV28,ASRTEDTGELF
TRBJ2-2,-,TRBV23-1,ASSQSAGEELF
TRBJ2-3,-,TRBV12-3/TRBV12-4,ASSTRSARDTQY
TRBJ1-2,-,TRBV2,ASRTGAAYGYT
TRBJ1-5,-,TRBV20-1,SVPGDTGQPQH
TRBJ2-1,-,TRBV7-2,ASSLRSDLEQF
TRBJ1-1,-,TRBV7-9,ASRPSPRRANTEAF
TRBJ2-1,-,TRBV7-8,ASSLKDHSSYNEQF
TRBJ1-2,-,TRBV28,ASSSPDVGNYGYT
TRBJ2-1,TRBD2,TRBV7-2,ASSLIAGYEQF
TRBJ2-5,-,TRBV29-1,SVEPGHQETQY
TRBJ2-2,-,TRBV6-1,ASRKDSTNTGELF
TRBJ2-1,TRBD2,TRBV7-2,ASSLGLAGDEQF
TRBJ2-2,-,TRBV7-3,ASSAYQNTGELF